This is a list of T cell receptor beta chains from one sample in a study of T cells after yellow fever vaccination. TCRdb reprocessed the 5' RACE reads via MiXCR and lists one record per CDR3 protein. The top ten clones hold 15% of a sample with some 600,000 distinct CDR3 sequences, approximately 13% of them seen once. The sample here was PBMCs, taken on the day of the yellow fever booster vaccination. These receptors were collected from a man in his thirties or forties who received the YFV17D yellow fever vaccine. Each CDR3 is given with its conserved first and last residue. Each record gives: J gene, V gene, CDR3 protein.

>TRBJ2-7|TRBV4-3
CASSPDSGRTPYEQYF
>TRBJ1-5|TRBV7-2
CASSPRDRNQPQHF
>TRBJ2-3|TRBV14
CASSQGRTSTDTQYF
>TRBJ2-4|TRBV14
CASSARFPKNIQYF
>TRBJ2-1|TRBV29-1
CSVGGLAGHSYNEQFF
>TRBJ2-6|TRBV7-9
CASSLTDGRTGANVLTF
>TRBJ2-4|TRBV28
CASSLLSHIQYF
>TRBJ2-5|TRBV28
CASSIRSGTLGAETQYF
>TRBJ1-1|TRBV29-1
CSAPLKGTEAFF
>TRBJ2-7|TRBV11-2
CASSSTATSGSYEQYF
>TRBJ2-2|TRBV2
CASFEREMIAGELFF
>TRBJ2-1|TRBV29-1
CSVSHRVIFEQFF
>TRBJ2-7|TRBV27
CASSLSLVTSGKYEQYF
>TRBJ2-1|TRBV20-1
CSAPLSAGQFPYNEQFF
>TRBJ2-1|TRBV15
CATSRLVNDNEQFF
>TRBJ2-2|TRBV10-2
CASSNRSVTGELFF
>TRBJ1-3|TRBV7-9
CASIPPGTGNTIYF
>TRBJ2-3|TRBV20-1
CSARDRGRVKQYF
>TRBJ2-5|TRBV29-1
CSVVGQGLETQYF
>TRBJ2-1|TRBV28
CASSLTTGADIGQFF
>TRBJ2-7|TRBV12-3/TRBV12-4
CASGYHVTYEQYF
>TRBJ2-5|TRBV30
CAWGRQGETQYF
>TRBJ2-2|TRBV11-2
CASFTGLFTGELFF
>TRBJ1-1|TRBV6-5
CASRKPGEAFF
>TRBJ2-3|TRBV4-3
CASSPRGLAASTDTQYF
>TRBJ1-5|TRBV29-1
CSVGGPGGNQPQHF
>TRBJ2-7|TRBV28
CASGRGYGYEQYF
>TRBJ2-5|TRBV7-2
CASSRLGTSSRPETQYF
>TRBJ2-7|TRBV29-1
CSVEEGSGTYEQYF
>TRBJ1-1|TRBV7-2
CASSDRRAGGTTEAFF
>TRBJ1-5|TRBV6-2/TRBV6-3
CASSTTGNQPQHF
>TRBJ2-1|TRBV20-1
CSVFLLGTDSYNEQFF
>TRBJ1-3|TRBV7-2
CASSSQGGSGNTIYF
>TRBJ2-7|TRBV7-8
CASSFSPTPYEQYF
>TRBJ2-3|TRBV3-1
CASSQDDRLEGDTQYF
>TRBJ2-2|TRBV12-3/TRBV12-4
CASSFSFGDTGELFF